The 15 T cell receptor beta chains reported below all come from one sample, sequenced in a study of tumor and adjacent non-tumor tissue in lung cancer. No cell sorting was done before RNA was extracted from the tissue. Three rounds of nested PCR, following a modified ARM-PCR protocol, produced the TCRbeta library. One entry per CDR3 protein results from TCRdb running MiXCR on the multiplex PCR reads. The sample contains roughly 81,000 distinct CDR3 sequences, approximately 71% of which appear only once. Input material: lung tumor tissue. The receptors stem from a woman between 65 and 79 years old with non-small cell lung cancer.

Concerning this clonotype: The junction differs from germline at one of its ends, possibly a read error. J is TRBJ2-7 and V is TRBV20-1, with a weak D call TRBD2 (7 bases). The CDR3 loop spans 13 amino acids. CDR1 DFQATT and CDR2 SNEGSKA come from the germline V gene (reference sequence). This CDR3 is CCANWGGDYEQYF. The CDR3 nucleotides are TGCTGTGCTAACTGGGGGGGCGACTACGAGCAGTACTTC.

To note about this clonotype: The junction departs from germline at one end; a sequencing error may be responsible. This chain's CDR3 is CALSGFRSGGYNEEFF. DNA for the CDR3: TGTGCCCTCAGTGGGTTCCGGTCTGGCGGATACAATGAGGAGTTCTTC. The J gene is TRBJ2-1, the V gene TRBV10-3; the D is unclear. The germline V gene encodes CDR1 ENHRY and CDR2 SYGVKD. This CDR3 is built from 16 residues.

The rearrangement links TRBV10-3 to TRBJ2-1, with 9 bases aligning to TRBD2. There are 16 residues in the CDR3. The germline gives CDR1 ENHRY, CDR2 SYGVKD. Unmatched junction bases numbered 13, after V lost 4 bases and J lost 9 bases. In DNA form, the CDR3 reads TGTGCCATCAGTGGGGGCCAGGGGCTAGCGGGAAGTGAGCAGTTCTTC. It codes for CAISGGQGLAGSEQFF.

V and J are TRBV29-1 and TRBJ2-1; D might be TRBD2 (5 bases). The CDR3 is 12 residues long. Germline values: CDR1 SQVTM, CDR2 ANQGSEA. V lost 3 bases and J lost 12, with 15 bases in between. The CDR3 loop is CSVDGEWYVQFF. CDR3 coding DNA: TGCAGCGTTGATGGGGAGTGGTATGTGCAGTTCTTC.

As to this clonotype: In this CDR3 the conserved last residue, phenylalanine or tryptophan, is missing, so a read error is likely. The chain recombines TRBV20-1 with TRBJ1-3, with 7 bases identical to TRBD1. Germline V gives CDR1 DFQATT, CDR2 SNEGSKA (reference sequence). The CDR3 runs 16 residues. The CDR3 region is CSTRGPGQNSGNTIYL. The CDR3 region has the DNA TGCAGTACTAGAGGGCCGGGACAGAATTCTGGAAACACCATATATCTT.

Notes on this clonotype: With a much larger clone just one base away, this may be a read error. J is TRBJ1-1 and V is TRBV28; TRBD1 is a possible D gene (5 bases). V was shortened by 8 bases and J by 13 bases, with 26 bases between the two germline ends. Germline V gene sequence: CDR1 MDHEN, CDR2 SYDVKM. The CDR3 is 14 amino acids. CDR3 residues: CASLPRGMGLLGFF. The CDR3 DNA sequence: TGTGCCAGCCTCCCGAGGGGTATGGGCCTGTTGGGTTTCTTT.

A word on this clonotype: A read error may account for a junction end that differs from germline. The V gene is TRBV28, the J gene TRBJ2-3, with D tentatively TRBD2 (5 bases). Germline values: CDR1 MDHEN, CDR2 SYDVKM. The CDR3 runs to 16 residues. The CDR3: CACRRSSRRFPDTQYF. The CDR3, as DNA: TGTGCCTGCAGACGTTCTAGCAGGAGATTCCCAGATACGCAGTATTTT. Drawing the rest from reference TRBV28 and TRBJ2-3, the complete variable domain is DVKVTQSSRYLVKRTGEKVFLECVQDMDHENMFWYRQDPGLGLRLIYFSYDVKMKEKGDIPEGYSVSREKKERFSLILESASTNQTSMYLCACRRSSRRFPDTQYFGPGTRLTVL.

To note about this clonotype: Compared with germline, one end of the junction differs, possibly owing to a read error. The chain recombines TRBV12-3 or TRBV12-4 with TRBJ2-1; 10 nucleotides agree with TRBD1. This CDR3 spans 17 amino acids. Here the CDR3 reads CASSLAFGQGGYNEQLF. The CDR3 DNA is TGTGCCAGCAGTTTAGCGTTCGGACAGGGGGGGTACAATGAGCAGCTCTTC.

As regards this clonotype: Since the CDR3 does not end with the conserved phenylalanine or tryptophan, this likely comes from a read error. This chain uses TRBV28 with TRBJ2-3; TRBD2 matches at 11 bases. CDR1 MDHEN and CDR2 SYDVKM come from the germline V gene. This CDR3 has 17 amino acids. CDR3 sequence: CASSSLAGGSPSDTQYL. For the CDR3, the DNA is TGCGCCAGCAGTTCTTTAGCGGGAGGGTCCCCCTCAGATACGCAGTATTTG.

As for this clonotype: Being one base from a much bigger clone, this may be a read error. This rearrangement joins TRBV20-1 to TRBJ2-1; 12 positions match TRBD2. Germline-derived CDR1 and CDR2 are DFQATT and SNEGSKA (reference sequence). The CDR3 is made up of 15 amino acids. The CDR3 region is CSAFELAGGSNEQLF. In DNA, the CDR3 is TGCAGTGCTTTCGAACTAGCGGGAGGTAGTAATGAGCAGCTCTTC.

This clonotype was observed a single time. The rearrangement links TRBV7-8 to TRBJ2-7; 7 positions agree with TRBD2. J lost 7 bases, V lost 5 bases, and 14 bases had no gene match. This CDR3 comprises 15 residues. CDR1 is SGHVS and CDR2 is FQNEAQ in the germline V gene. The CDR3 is CASSLLAAEVGEQYF. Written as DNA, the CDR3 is TGTGCCAGCAGCCTCCTAGCGGCAGAGGTTGGGGAGCAGTACTTC.

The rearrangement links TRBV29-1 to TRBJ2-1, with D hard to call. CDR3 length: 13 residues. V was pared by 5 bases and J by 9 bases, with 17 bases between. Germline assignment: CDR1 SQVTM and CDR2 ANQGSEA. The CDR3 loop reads CSVPPSAGSEQFF. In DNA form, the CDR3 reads TGCAGCGTTCCCCCATCCGCAGGTAGTGAGCAGTTCTTC.

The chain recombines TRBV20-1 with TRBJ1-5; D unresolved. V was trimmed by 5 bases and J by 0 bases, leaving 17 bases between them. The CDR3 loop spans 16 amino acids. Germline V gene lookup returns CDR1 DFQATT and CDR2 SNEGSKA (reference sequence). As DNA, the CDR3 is TGCAGTGCTTCTCCAAGACGGGGATATAGCAATCAGCCCCAGCATTTT. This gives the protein CSASPRRGYSNQPQHF.

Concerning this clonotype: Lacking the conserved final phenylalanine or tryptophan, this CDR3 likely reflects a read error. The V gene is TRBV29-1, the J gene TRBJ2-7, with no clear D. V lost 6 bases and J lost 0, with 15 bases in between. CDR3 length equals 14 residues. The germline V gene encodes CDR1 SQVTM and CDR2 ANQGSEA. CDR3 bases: TGCAGCGTGACCACTCCGCGTAGCTCCTACGAGCAGTACCTT. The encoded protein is CSVTTPRSSYEQYL.

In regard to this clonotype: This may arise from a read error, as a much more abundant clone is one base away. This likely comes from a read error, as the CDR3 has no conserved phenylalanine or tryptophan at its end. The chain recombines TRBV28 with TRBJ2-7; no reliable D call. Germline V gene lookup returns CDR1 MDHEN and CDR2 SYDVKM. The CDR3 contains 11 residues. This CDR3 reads CVSSWANEQYL. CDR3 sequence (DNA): TGTGTCAGCAGTTGGGCCAACGAGCAGTACCTC.